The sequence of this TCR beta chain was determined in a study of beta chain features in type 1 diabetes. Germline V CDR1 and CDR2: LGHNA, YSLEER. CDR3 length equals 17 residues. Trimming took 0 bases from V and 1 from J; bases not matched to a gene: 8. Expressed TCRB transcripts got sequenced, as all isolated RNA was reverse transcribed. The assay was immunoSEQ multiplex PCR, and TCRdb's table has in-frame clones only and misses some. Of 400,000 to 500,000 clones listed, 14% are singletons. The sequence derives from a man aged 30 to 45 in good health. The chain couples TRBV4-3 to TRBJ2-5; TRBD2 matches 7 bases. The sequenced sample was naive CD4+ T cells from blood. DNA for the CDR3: TGCGCCAGCAGCCAAGAGTGGAGCGGGGCGTCCCAAGAGACCCAGTACTTC. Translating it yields CASSQEWSGASQETQYF.